The sequence of this TCR beta chain was determined in a study of T cell responses to AZD1222 COVID-19 vaccine. Study-level results: The reported proportion of spike-specific TCRs targeting unmutated variant regions was nearly half. Among the donors, most were white British and more were female, and clonal diversity was possibly underestimated.

Turning to this clone: The antigen is undetermined.

Pooled in the analysis were second doses at about 4 or about 12 weeks. The data were produced by immunoSEQ multiplex PCR, yet TCRdb's version contains in-frame clones alone and is incomplete. The sample holds approximately 74,000 clones; 87% are singletons and the top ten take roughly 1.2%. CDR3 length equals 14 residues. Trimming took 7 bases from V and 4 from J, leaving 17 bases between them. From germline, CDR1 is MNHNY and CDR2 SVGAGI (reference sequence). The chain combines TRBV6-6 with TRBJ2-7; maybe TRBD1 (7 bases). Source: peripheral blood, taken 28 days after the second AZD1222 dose. This clonotype was sampled from an adult who received the AZD1222 COVID-19 vaccine. The CDR3: CASTPAGQIYEQYF. DNA of the CDR3: TGTGCCAGCACCCCCGCGGGACAGATTTACGAGCAGTACTTC.